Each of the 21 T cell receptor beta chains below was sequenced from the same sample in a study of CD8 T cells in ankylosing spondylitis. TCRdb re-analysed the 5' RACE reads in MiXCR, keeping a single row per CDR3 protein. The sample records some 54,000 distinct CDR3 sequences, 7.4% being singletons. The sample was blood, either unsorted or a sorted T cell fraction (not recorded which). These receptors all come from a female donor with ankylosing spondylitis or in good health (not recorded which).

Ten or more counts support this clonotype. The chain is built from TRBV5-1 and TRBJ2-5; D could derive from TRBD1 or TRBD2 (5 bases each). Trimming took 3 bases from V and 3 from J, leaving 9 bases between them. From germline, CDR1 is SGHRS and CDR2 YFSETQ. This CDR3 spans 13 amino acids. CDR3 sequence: CASSSRGKETQYF. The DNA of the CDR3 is TGCGCCAGCAGCTCGAGGGGAAAAGAGACCCAGTACTTC.

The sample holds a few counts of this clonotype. The CDR3 DNA follows: TGTGCCAGCAGCCCGCACCAGGGGCCTGGAAACACCATATATTTT. Translating it yields CASSPHQGPGNTIYF. The V and J genes are TRBV7-2 and TRBJ1-3; D may be TRBD1 (6 bases). The length of the CDR3 is 15 residues. Trimming took off 5 bases at V and 2 bases at J, with 13 bases between the two ends. Germline V CDR1 and CDR2: SGHTA, FQGNSA. Together with reference TRBV7-2 and TRBJ1-3, the CDR3 gives the full variable domain: GAGVSQSPSNKVTEKGKDVELRCDPISGHTALYWYRQSLGQGLEFLIYFQGNSAPDKSGLPSDRFSAERTGGSVSTLTIQRTQQEDSAVYLCASSPHQGPGNTIYFGEGSWLTVV.

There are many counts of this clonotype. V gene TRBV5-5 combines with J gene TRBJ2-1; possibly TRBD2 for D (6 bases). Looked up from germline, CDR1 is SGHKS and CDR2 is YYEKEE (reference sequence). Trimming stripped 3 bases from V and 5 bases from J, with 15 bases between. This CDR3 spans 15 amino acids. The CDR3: CASSSFRRANNEQFF. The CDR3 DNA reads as TGTGCCAGCAGCTCTTTCCGGAGGGCCAACAATGAGCAGTTCTTC.

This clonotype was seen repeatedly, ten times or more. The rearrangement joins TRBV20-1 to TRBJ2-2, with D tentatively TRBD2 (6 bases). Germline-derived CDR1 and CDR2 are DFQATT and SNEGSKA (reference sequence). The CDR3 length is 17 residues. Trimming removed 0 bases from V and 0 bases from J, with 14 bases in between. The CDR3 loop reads CSARDPRGLPNTGELFF. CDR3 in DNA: TGCAGTGCTAGAGACCCAAGAGGACTACCGAACACCGGGGAGCTGTTTTTT.

Here the CDR3 reads CASSLAAGATDTQYF. CDR3 DNA sequence: TGTGCCAGCAGCTTGGCCGCGGGGGCTACAGATACGCAGTATTTT. The rearrangement uses TRBV5-4 and TRBJ2-3, with a tentative D call TRBD2 (7 bases). The CDR3 is 15 amino acids. CDR1 and CDR2 from the germline V gene are SGHNT and YYREEE (reference sequence). Trimming removed 0 bases at V and 3 bases at J, with 11 bases between.

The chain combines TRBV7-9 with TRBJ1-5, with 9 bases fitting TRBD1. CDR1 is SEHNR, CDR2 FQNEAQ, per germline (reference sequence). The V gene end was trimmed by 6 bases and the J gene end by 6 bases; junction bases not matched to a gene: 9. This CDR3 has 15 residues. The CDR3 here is CASSSTDRGRQPQHF. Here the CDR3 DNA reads TGTGCCAGCAGTTCCACGGACAGGGGACGTCAGCCCCAGCATTTT. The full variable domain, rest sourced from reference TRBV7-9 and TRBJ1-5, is DTGVSQNPRHKITKRGQNVTFRCDPISEHNRLYWYRQTLGQGPEFLTYFQNEAQLEKSRLLSDRFSAERPKGSFSTLEIQRTEQGDSAMYLCASSSTDRGRQPQHFGDGTRLSIL.

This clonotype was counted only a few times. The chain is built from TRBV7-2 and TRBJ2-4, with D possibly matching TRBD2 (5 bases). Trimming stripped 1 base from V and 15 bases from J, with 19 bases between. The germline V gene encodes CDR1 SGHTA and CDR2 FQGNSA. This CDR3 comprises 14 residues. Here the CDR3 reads CASSLEGSRGRGYF. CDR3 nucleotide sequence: TGTGCCAGCAGCTTAGAAGGGTCCCGGGGAAGAGGGTACTTC.

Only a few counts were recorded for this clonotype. CDR3 residues: CASSRGWGQGSVPLSEQYF. CDR3 nucleotide sequence: TGTGCCAGCAGCCGGGGCTGGGGACAGGGGTCGGTCCCGTTGTCGGAGCAGTACTTC. The chain carries TRBV11-2 and TRBJ2-7; 10 bases match TRBD1. This CDR3 contains 19 residues. From germline, CDR1 is SGHAT and CDR2 FQNNGV. J lost 7 bases, V lost 5 bases, and 23 bases had no gene match.

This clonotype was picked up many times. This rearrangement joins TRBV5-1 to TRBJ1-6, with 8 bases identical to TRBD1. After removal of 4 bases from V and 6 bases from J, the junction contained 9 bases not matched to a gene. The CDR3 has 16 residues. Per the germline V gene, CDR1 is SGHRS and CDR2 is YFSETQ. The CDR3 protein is CASSPWDRTVNSPLHF. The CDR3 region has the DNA TGCGCCAGCAGCCCATGGGACAGGACAGTTAATTCACCCCTCCACTTT.

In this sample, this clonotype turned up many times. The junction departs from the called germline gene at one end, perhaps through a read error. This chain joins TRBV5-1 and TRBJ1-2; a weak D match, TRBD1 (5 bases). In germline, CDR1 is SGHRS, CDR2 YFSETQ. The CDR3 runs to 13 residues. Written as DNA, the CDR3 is TGCGCCAGCAGCTTGAGTAAACAGGCCCAGGCTTTCTTC. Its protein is CASSLSKQAQAFF.

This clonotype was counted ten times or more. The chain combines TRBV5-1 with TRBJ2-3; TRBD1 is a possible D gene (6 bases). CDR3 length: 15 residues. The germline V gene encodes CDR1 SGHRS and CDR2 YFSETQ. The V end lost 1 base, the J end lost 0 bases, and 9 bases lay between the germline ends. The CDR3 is CASSLLGASTDTQYF. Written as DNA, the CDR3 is TGCGCCAGCAGCTTGTTGGGGGCTAGCACAGATACGCAGTATTTT.

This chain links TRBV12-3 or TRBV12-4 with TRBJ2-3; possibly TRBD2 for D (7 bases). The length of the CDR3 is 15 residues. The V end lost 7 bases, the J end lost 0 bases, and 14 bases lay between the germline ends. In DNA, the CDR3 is TGTGCCAGCAAGGGGGGGGCAGATAGCACAGATACGCAGTATTTT. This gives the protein CASKGGADSTDTQYF.

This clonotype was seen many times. CDR3 DNA: TGTGCCAGCAGCCCTCAGATACTCTATGGCTACACCTTC. This translates into CASSPQILYGYTF. The rearrangement links TRBV12-3 or TRBV12-4 to TRBJ1-2; D uncertain. CDR3 length: 13 amino acids. Deletions cut 6 bases from V and 4 bases from J, with 12 bases between.

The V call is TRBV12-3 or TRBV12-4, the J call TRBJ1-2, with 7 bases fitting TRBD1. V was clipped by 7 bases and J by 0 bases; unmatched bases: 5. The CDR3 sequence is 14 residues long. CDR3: CASTTDRANYGYTF. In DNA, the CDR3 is TGTGCCAGCACCACCGACAGGGCTAACTATGGCTACACCTTC.

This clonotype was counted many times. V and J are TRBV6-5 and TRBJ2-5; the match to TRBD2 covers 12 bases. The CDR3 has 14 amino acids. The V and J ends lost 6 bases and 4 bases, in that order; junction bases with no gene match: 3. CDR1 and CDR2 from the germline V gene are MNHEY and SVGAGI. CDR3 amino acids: CASRRLAGVETQYF. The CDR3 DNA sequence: TGTGCCAGCAGAAGACTAGCGGGGGTAGAGACCCAGTACTTC.

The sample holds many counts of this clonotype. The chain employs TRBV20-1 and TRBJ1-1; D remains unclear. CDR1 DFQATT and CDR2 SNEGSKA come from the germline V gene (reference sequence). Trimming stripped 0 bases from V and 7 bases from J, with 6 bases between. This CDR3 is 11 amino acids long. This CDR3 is CSAREGIEAFF. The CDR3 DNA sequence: TGCAGTGCTAGAGAGGGAATTGAAGCTTTCTTT.

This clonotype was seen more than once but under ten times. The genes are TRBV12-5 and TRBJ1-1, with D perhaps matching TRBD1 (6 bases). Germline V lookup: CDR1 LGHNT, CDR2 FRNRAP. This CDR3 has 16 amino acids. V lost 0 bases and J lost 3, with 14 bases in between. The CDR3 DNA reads TGTGCTAGTGGTTTGGTAGGTTATGGGGGCCACACTGAAGCTTTCTTT. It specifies CASGLVGYGGHTEAFF.

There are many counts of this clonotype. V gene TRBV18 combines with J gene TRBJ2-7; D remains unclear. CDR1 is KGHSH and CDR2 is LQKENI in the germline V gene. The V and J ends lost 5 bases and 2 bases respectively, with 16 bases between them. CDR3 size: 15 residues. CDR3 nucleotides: TGTGCCAGCTCAACCGCGGACCGTAGCACCTACGAGCAGTACTTC. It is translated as CASSTADRSTYEQYF.

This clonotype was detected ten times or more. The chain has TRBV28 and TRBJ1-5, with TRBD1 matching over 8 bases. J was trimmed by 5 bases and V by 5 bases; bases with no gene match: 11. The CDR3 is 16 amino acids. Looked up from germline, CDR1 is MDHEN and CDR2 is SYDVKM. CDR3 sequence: CASSPALDRGYQPQHF. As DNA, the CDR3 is TGTGCCAGCAGTCCGGCCCTTGACAGGGGCTATCAGCCCCAGCATTTT.

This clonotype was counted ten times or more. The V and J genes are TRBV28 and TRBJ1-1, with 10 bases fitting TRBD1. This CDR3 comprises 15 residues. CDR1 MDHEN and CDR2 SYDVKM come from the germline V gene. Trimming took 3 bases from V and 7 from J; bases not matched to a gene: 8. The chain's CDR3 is CASSLPTRDRGEAFF. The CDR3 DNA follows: TGTGCCAGCAGTTTGCCCACCCGGGACAGGGGTGAAGCTTTCTTT.

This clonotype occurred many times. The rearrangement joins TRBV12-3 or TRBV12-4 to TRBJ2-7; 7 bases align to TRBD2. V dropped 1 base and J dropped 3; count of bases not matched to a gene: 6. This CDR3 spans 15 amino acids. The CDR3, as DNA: TGTGCCAGCAGTTTAGGGCAGGGAGGGATCTACGAGCAGTACTTC. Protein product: CASSLGQGGIYEQYF.